This TCR beta chain stems from a study of CD8+ T cells in alopecia areata (dated by TCRdb to about 2018). Background on the whole study: Treated patients were enrolled in an open-label pilot trial of oral tofacitinib, 5 to 10 mg twice daily, for moderate-to-severe alopecia areata. Tofacitinib was administered for 6 to 18 months, and 6 months of follow-up off drug were then conducted to assess delayed response and recurrence. In both human patients and the C3H/HeJ mouse model, the study applied high-throughput TCRbeta sequencing to look at T cell clonal expansion in alopecia areata. Scalp tissue and sorted CD4+ and CD8+ peripheral blood T cells from patchy and totalis/universalis alopecia areata patients and from healthy controls were covered by human TCRbeta sequencing. Patients on tofacitinib were biopsied at baseline and after 4 and 24 weeks of treatment, and several of the patients also had a later scalp biopsy. Scalp clonality was compared among normal scalp (n=4), patchy alopecia areata scalp (n=8), and alopecia totalis/universalis scalp (n=8). RNA was obtained with the PAXgene miRNA kit for fixed scalp, the miRNeasy kit for PBMCs, and the RNeasy kit for mouse skin. Amplification of TCRbeta CDR3 regions was done by immunoSEQ multiplex PCR using 35 Vbeta forward primers and 13 Jbeta reverse primers.

Beyond this particular receptor, the publication reports: Lesional scalp, especially in alopecia totalis/universalis, showed higher clonality and more expanded CD8+ clones than normal scalp, suggesting antigenic drive. Compared with mice, TCR sequences shared between patients were less clear, possibly partly because of HLA diversity across the patient population. Resident alphabeta T cells in normal human skin are also sequenced, complicating scalp TCR repertoire analysis, unlike mouse skin dominated by gammadelta T cells.

The sample's time point label is to be understood as: baseline before oral tofacitinib. Peripheral blood and lesional scalp punch biopsies were obtained from patients with alopecia areata. PBMCs were separated by density centrifugation and stained for CD3, CD4 and CD8, after which CD4+ and CD8+ T cells were sorted on a FACSAria. There are a few counts of this clone. Its antigen is unknown. One base away there is no much larger clone; base qualities are not given. The library was made by the immunoSEQ multiplex PCR assay. RNA was extracted from all samples and reverse transcribed into cDNA as template for TCR sequencing. First-strand cDNA was synthesized with SuperScript III using a 2:1 mix of oligo-dT and random hexamers. A synthetic immune receptor repertoire was used to assess amplification bias, and residual bias was removed computationally. For the original study's pipeline: After raw reads were preprocessed to remove errors, the CDR3 was defined following IMGT conventions as running from the conserved cysteine to phenylalanine. To get clonality, Shannon entropy was normalized by log2 of the number of productive unique TCRs and the result was subtracted from 1. Scalp TCRbeta sequences were cross-referenced with sorted blood CD4 and CD8 repertoires so that the CD4 or CD8 identity of scalp clones could be inferred. TCRdb retrieved this table from immuneACCESS and kept in-frame rearrangements only. Not all clones are present; in checked studies, unresolved V genes account for under half, and no reason is known for the remainder. D and trimming were read from the DNA, whereas the V and J calls and clone size are those reported in that table. The sample table holds more than 200,000 clones, of which around two thirds were seen once. 1% to 1.5% of the sample goes to the ten largest clones.

Trimming removed 3 bases from V and 3 bases from J, leaving 8 bases between the germline ends. From its cysteine to its phenylalanine, the CDR3 spans 12 amino acids. Only the CDR3 DNA is retained, 36 bases long and in frame from the first base. For CDR1 and CDR2, the germline V gene lists SQVTM and ANQGSEA. This chain joins TRBV29-1 to TRBJ1-2, with no D gene named confidently. The material sequenced was CD4+ T cells sorted from blood, taken at week 0. This clonotype was sampled from a human donor with alopecia areata. The CDR3 reads as follows: CSVEGEDYGYTF. The DNA sequence is as follows: TGCAGCGTTGAGGGAGAGGACTATGGCTACACCTTC.